This TCR beta chain stems from a study of blood T cells in healthy people across ages. The CDR3 is 16 amino acids. Germline-derived CDR1 and CDR2 are SGHRS and YFSETQ. Primers used in a second PCR of roughly 7 to 12 cycles were a sample-barcoded 5' primer and a J-beta primer mix. TCRdb ran MiXCR on the 5' RACE reads and lists one entry per CDR3 protein. The table shows just under 750,000 distinct CDR3 sequences, with 20% to 25% occurring only once. What was sequenced was blood. The chain carries TRBV5-1 and TRBJ2-5, with D possibly being TRBD2 (7 bases). The DNA end favors TRBJ2-1, so the J call may be wrong. The sequence came from a man between 70 and 80 years old in good health. The CDR3 here is CASSSGGQVWDNEQFF. The CDR3 DNA is TGCGCCAGCAGCTCCGGGGGGCAGGTTTGGGACAATGAGCAGTTCTTC.